This T cell receptor (beta chain) was documented in a study of cytomegalovirus exposure and HLA in healthy donors. Study-wide context: The approximately 670 first-cohort repertoires and the 95 to 150 validation repertoires shared the same platform, a later analysis reported. Whole-study results and caveats: The listing of roughly 160 TCR beta chains classed them as cytomegalovirus-associated.

Germline V CDR1 and CDR2: PRHDT, FYEKMQ (reference sequence). The V gene end was trimmed by 5 bases and the J gene end by 5 bases; junction bases not matched to a gene: 11. The CDR3 has 16 amino acids. On this clone itself: Its antigen remains unidentified.

The repertoire was sequenced with immunoSEQ multiplex PCR; TCRdb's copy has only in-frame clones and lacks some. The data contain roughly 100,000 clones, roughly 95% of them singletons. This clonotype was sampled from a woman aged 18 to 35 in good health and CMV-seronegative. V gene TRBV13 combines with J gene TRBJ1-1, with 10 bases identical to TRBD1. The material sequenced was PBMCs. In nucleotides, the CDR3 is TGTGCCAGCAGCCTTACCGGGACAGGGGTTTGGACTGAAGCTTTCTTT. Amino acids: CASSLTGTGVWTEAFF. Variable domain in full (rest from reference TRBV13 and TRBJ1-1): AAGVIQSPRHLIKEKRETATLKCYPIPRHDTVYWYQQGPGQDPQFLISFYEKMQSDKGSIPDRFSAQQFSDYHSELNMSSLELGDSALYFCASSLTGTGVWTEAFFGQGTRLTVV.